This entry features one T cell receptor beta chain sequence. The antigen is undetermined. The data derive from a study of cytomegalovirus exposure and HLA in healthy donors. V was pared by 3 bases and J by 2 bases, with 16 bases between. Per germline, CDR1 MDHEN and CDR2 SYDVKM. This CDR3 has 16 residues. The study's findings and limits: According to a later analysis, TCR clusters from the first cohort tended to co-occur in the 110 or so validation repertoires.

Assay: immunoSEQ multiplex PCR; the TCRdb copy retains only in-frame clones and omits some. The sample has roughly 150,000 clones, 85% to 90% seen once; the top ten hold around 3.2%. The sequencing input was PBMCs. The V call is TRBV28, the J call TRBJ1-1, with D perhaps TRBD1 (5 bases). This receptor was obtained from a woman under 30 in good health and CMV-seropositive. The CDR3, as DNA: TGTGCCAGCAGTTTTTACCGGATCAGGGTTAACACTGAAGCTTTCTTT. Residues: CASSFYRIRVNTEAFF.